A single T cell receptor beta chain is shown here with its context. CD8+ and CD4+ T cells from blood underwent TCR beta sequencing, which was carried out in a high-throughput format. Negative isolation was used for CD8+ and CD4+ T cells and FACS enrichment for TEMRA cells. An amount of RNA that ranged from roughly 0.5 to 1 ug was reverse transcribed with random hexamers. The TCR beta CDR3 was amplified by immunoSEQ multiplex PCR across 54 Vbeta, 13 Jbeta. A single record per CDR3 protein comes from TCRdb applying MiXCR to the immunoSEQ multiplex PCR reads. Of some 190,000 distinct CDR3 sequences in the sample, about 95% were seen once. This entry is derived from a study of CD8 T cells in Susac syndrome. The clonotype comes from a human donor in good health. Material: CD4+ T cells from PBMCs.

The CDR3 loop is CASSGGSLNTEAFF. CDR3 DNA: TGTGCCAGCAGTGGAGGAAGTTTGAACACTGAAGCTTTCTTT. The chain recombines TRBV25-1 with TRBJ1-1; no clear D. From germline, CDR1 is MGHDK and CDR2 SYGVNS. The CDR3 loop spans 14 amino acids. Trimming took 4 bases from V and 0 from J, leaving 9 bases between them.